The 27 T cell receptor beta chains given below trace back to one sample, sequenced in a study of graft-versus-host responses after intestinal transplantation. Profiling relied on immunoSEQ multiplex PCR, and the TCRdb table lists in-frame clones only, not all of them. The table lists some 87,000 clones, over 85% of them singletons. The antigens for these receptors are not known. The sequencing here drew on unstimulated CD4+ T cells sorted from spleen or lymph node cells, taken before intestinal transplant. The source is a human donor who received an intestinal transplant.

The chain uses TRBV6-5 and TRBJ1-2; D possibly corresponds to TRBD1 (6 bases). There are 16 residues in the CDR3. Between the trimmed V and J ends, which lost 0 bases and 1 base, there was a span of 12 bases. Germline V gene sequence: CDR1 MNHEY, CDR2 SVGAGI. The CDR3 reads CASSYSPTGLNYGYTF. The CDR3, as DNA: TGTGCCAGCAGTTACTCCCCGACAGGTCTTAACTATGGCTACACCTTC.

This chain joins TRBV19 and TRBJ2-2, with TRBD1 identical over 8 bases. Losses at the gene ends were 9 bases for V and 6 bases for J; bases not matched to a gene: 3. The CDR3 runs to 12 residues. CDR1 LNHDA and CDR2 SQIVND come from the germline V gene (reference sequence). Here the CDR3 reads CASQGAAGELFF. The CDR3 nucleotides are TGTGCCAGCCAGGGGGCGGCCGGGGAGCTGTTTTTT.

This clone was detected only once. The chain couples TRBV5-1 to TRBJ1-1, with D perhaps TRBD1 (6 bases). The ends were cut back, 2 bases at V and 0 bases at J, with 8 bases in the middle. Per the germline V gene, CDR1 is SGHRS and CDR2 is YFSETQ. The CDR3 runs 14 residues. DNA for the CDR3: TGCGCCAGCAGCTTTAGGGACATGAACACTGAAGCTTTCTTT. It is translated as CASSFRDMNTEAFF.

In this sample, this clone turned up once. CDR3 nucleotide sequence: TGTGCCAGCAGTGAATGGGGACAGGGGGCCTACAATGAGCAGTTCTTC. This translates into CASSEWGQGAYNEQFF. The chain employs TRBV6-1 and TRBJ2-1, with 11 bases matching TRBD1. The CDR3 has 16 amino acids. The germline gives CDR1 MNHNS, CDR2 SASEGT. With V trimmed by 2 bases and J by 2 bases, 2 bases remained unmatched.

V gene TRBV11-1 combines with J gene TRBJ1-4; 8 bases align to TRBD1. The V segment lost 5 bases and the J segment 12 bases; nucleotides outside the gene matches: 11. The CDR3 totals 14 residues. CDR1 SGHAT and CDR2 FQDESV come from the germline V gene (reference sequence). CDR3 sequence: CASSTGQGEVELFF. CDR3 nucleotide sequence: TGTGCCAGCAGCACCGGACAGGGTGAGGTGGAACTGTTTTTT.

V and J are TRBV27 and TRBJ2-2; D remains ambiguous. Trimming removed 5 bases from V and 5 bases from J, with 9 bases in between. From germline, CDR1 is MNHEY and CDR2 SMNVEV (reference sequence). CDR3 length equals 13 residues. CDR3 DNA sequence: TGTGCCAGCAGTCCATTAGAAACCGGGGAGCTGTTTTTT. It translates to CASSPLETGELFF.

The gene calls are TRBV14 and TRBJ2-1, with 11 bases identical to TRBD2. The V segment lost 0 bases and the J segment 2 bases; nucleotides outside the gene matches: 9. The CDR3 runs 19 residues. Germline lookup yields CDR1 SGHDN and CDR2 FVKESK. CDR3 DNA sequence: TGTGCCAGCAGCCAAGATTTTGGATGGGGACTAGCGGCCTACAATGAGCAGTTCTTC. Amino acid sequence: CASSQDFGWGLAAYNEQFF.

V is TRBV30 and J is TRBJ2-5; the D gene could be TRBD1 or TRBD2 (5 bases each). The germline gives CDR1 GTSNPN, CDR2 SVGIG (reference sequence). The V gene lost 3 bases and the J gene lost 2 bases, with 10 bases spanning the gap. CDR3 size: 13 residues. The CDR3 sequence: CAWRGWGQETQYF. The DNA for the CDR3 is TGTGCCTGGAGGGGCTGGGGGCAAGAGACCCAGTACTTC.

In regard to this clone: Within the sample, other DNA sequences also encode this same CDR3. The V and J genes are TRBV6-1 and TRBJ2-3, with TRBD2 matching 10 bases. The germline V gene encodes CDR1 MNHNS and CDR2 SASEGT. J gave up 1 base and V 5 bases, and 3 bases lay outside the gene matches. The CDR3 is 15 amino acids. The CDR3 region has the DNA TGTGCCAGCAGTACCGGGACTAGCGGCACAGATACGCAGTATTTT. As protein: CASSTGTSGTDTQYF.

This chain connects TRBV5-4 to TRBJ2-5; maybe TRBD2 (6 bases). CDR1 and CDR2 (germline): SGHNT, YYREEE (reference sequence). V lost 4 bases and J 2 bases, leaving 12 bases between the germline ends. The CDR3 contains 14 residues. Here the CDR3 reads CASSPGTFQETQYF. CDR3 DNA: TGTGCCAGCAGCCCCGGGACTTTTCAAGAGACCCAGTACTTC.

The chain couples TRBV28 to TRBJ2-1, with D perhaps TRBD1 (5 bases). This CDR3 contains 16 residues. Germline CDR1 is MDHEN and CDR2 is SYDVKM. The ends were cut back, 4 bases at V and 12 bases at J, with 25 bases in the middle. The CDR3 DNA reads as TGTGCCAGCAGTTACTCAGGACCCTCATACGGAAGGGGGCAGTTCTTC. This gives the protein CASSYSGPSYGRGQFF. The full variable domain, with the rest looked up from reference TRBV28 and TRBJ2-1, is DVKVTQSSRYLVKRTGEKVFLECVQDMDHENMFWYRQDPGLGLRLIYFSYDVKMKEKGDIPEGYSVSREKKERFSLILESASTNQTSMYLCASSYSGPSYGRGQFFGPGTRLTVL.

This CDR3 is CASMDRGTTDTQYF. The CDR3 DNA reads TGTGCCAGTATGGACAGGGGAACCACAGATACGCAGTATTTT. This chain joins TRBV19 and TRBJ2-3; 9 bases fit TRBD1. The J segment lost 2 bases and the V segment lost 7 bases, leaving 4 bases of the junction unmatched. Germline V gives CDR1 LNHDA, CDR2 SQIVND (reference sequence). The CDR3 runs 14 residues.

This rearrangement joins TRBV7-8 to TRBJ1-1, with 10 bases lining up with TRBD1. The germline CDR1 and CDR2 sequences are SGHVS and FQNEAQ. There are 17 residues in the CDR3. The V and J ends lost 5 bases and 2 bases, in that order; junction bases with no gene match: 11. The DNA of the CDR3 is TGTGCCAGCAGCCAAGACGGACAGGGGGGCGGAAACACTGAAGCTTTCTTT. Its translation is CASSQDGQGGGNTEAFF. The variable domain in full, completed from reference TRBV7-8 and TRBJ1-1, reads GAGVSQSPRYKVAKRGQDVALRCDPISGHVSLFWYQQALGQGPEFLTYFQNEAQLDKSGLPSDRFFAERPEGSVSTLKIQRTQQEDSAVYLCASSQDGQGGGNTEAFFGQGTRLTVV.

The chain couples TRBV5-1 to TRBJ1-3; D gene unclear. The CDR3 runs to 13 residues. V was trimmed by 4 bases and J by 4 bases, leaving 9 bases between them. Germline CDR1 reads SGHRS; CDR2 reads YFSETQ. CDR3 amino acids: CASSTGGGNTIYF. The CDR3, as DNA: TGCGCCAGCAGCACCGGCGGGGGAAACACCATATATTTT.

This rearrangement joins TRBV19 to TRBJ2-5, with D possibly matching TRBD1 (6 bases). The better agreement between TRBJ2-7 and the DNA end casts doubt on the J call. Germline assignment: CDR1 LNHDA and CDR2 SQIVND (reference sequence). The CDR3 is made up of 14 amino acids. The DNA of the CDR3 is TGTGCCAGTAGTCACCGGGACACTCTCCACGAGCAGTACTTC. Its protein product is CASSHRDTLHEQYF.

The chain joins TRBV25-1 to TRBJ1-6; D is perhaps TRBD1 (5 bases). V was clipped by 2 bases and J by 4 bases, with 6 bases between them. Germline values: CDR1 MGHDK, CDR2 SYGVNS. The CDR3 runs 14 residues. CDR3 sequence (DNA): TGTGCCAGCAGTGAAACAGGATATAATTCACCCCTCCACTTT. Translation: CASSETGYNSPLHF.

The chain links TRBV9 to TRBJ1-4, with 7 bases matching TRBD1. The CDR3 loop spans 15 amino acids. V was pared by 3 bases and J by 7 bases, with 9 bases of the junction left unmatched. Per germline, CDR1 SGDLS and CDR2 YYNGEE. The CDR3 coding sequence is TGTGCCAGCAGCGCAAACAGGGGAGGGAGTGAAAAACTGTTTTTT. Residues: CASSANRGGSEKLFF.

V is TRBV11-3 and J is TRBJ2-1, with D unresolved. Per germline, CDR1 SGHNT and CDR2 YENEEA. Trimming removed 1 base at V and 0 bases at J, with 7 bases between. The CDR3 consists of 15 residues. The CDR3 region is CASSLGLSSYNEQFF. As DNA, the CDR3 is TGTGCCAGCAGCTTAGGTCTGAGCTCCTACAATGAGCAGTTCTTC. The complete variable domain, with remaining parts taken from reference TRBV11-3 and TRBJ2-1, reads EAGVVQSPRYKIIEKKQPVAFWCNPISGHNTLYWYLQNLGQGPELLIRYENEEAVDDSQLPKDRFSAERLKGVDSTLKIQPAELGDSAVYLCASSLGLSSYNEQFFGPGTRLTVL.

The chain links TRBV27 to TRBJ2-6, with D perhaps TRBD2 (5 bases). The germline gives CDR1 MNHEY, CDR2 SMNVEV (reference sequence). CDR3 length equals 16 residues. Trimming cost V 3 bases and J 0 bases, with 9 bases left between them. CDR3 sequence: CASSFSGGSGANVLTF. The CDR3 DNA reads TGTGCCAGCAGTTTTAGTGGAGGCTCTGGGGCCAACGTCCTGACTTTC. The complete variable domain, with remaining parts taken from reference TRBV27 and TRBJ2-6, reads EAQVTQNPRYLITVTGKKLTVTCSQNMNHEYMSWYRQDPGLGLRQIYYSMNVEVTDKGDVPEGYKVSRKEKRNFPLILESPSPNQTSLYFCASSFSGGSGANVLTFGAGSRLTVL.

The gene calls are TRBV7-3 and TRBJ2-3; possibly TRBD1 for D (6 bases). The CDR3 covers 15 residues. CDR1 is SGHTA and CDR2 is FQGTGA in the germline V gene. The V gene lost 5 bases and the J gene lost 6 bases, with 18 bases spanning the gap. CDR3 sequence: CASSLLGQGSDTQYF. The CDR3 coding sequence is TGTGCCAGCAGCCTTTTGGGACAAGGCTCGGATACGCAGTATTTT. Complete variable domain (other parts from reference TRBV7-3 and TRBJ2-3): GAGVSQTPSNKVTEKGKYVELRCDPISGHTALYWYRQSLGQGPEFLIYFQGTGAADDSGLPNDRFFAVRPEGSVSTLKIQRTERGDSAVYLCASSLLGQGSDTQYFGPGTRLTVL.

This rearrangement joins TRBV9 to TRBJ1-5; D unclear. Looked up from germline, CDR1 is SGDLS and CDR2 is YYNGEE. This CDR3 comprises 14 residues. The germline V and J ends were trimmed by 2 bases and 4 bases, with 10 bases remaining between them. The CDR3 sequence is CASSVGLENQPQHF. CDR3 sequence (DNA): TGTGCCAGCAGCGTCGGACTGGAAAATCAGCCCCAGCATTTT.

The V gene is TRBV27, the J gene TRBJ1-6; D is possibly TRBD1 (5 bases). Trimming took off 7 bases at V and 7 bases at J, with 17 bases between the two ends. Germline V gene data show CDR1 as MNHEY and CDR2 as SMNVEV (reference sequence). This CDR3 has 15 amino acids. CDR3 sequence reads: CASKNRDLGNSPLHF. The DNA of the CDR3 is TGTGCCAGCAAAAACCGGGACTTAGGGAATTCACCCCTCCACTTT.

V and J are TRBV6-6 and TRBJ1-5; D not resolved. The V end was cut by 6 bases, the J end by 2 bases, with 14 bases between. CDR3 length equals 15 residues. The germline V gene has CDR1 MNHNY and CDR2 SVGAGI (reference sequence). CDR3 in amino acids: CASSGSGGGNQPQHF. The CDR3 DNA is TGTGCCAGCAGCGGATCGGGTGGCGGCAATCAGCCCCAGCATTTT.

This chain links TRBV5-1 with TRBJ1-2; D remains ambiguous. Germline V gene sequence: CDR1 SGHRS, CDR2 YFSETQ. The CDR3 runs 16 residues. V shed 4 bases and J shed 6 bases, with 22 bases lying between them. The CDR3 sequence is CASSALGSTLEDGYTF. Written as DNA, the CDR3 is TGCGCCAGCAGCGCCCTGGGCAGCACCCTAGAGGATGGCTACACCTTC.

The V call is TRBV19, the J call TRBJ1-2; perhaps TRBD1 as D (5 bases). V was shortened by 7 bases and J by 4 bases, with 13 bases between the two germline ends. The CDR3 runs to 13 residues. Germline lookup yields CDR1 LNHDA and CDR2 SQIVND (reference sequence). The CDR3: CASTGDGIYGYTF. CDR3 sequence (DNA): TGTGCCAGTACCGGGGACGGAATCTATGGCTACACCTTC. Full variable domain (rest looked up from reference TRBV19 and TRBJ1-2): DGGITQSPKYLFRKEGQNVTLSCEQNLNHDAMYWYRQDPGQGLRLIYYSQIVNDFQKGDIAEGYSVSREKKESFPLTVTSAQKNPTAFYLCASTGDGIYGYTFGSGTRLTVV.

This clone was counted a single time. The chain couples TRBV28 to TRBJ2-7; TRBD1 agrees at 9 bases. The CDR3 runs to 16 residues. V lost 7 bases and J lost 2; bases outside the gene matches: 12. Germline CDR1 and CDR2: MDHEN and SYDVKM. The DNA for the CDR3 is TGTGCCAGCACCTCCAGTGGGACAGGGCTTCCCTACGAGCAGTACTTC. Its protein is CASTSSGTGLPYEQYF.

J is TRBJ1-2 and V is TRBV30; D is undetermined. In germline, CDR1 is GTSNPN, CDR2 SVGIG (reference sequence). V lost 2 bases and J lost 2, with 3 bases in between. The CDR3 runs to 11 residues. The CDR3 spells CAWSSNYGYTF. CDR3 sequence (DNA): TGTGCCTGGAGTTCCAACTATGGCTACACCTTC. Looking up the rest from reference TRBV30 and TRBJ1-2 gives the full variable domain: SQTIHQWPATLVQPVGSPLSLECTVEGTSNPNLYWYRQAAGRGLQLLFYSVGIGQISSEVPQNLSASRPQDRQFILSSKKLLLSDSGFYLCAWSSNYGYTFGSGTRLTVV.